This T cell receptor (beta chain) was identified during a study of T cells after yellow fever vaccination. Across the whole study: Where fractions had low cell numbers, libraries were prepared from them with the SMART-Seq v4 Ultra Low Input RNA kit.

A process of 5'RACE template switching, which added a universal primer site and UMIs, was used to make TCR cDNA. A single record per CDR3 protein comes from TCRdb applying MiXCR to the 5' RACE reads. This sample has about 130,000 distinct CDR3 sequences, with approximately 8.4% found just once. Study findings and constraints: It was a weaker secondary response, yet one that peaked faster, at day 5 versus 15.

V lost 6 bases, J lost 4 bases, and 15 bases lay in between. The CDR3 is 15 amino acids. Remarks on this clonotype: Its target is not known.

The receptor's source is a young man who received the YFV17D yellow fever vaccine. The chain uses TRBV12-3 or TRBV12-4 and TRBJ1-4; D not resolved. This specimen was CD8+ T cells sorted from PBMCs, taken on the day of the yellow fever booster vaccination. Here the CDR3 DNA reads TGTGCCAGCAGCTTGGACCGCTACCTTAATGAAAAACTGTTTTTT. The encoded protein is CASSLDRYLNEKLFF.